The TCR beta chain under discussion was sequenced for a study of shared clonotypes between healthy human individuals. The germline V gene has CDR1 SGHAT and CDR2 FQNNGV. The CDR3 totals 18 residues. The germline V and J ends were trimmed by 5 bases and 0 bases, with 19 bases remaining between them. Study conclusions and caveats: It was only blood that was sampled, and tissue repertoires likely differ.

Some clones are missing from TCRdb's copy, which holds only in-frame ones; the method was immunoSEQ multiplex PCR. Of under 1,100,000 clones detected, about 75% appear once; the ten largest clones hold approximately 1.5%. A note on this clone: Its antigen remains unidentified.

The chain uses TRBV11-2 and TRBJ2-2; D gene ambiguous. What was sequenced was memory CD4+ T cells sorted from blood. Specified subset: CD45RA-negative fraction. This TCR derives from a man between 18 and 35 years old in good health. The chain's CDR3 is CASSPIASTSSNTGELFF. CDR3 bases: TGTGCCAGCAGCCCCATTGCAAGCACATCATCGAACACCGGGGAGCTGTTTTTT.